The 5 T cell receptor beta chains below all came from one sample that was sequenced in a study of T cells in Graves' hyperthyroidism and ophthalmopathy. Amplification of TCR beta CDR3 regions used RNA as the template. Researchers ran a first-round RT-PCR on the TCR CDR3 using the HTBI primer set. A single record per CDR3 protein comes from TCRdb applying MiXCR to the multiplex PCR reads. Found here are hundreds of thousands of distinct CDR3 sequences, 45% of them singletons; the top ten hold 6.5% to 9%. The sample taken for sequencing was peripheral blood or thyroid tissue (not recorded which). Source of these receptors: an adult man with Graves' disease, either hyperthyroidism or ophthalmopathy (not recorded which).

V is TRBV29-1 and J is TRBJ1-2; the match to TRBD1 covers 8 bases. The CDR3 has 11 amino acids. V lost 7 bases and J lost 8; bases outside the gene matches: 6. Germline V gene sequence: CDR1 SQVTM, CDR2 ANQGSEA. DNA for the CDR3: TGCAGCGGCACCGGGACAGGCGGCTACACCTTC. Its protein product is CSGTGTGGYTF.

This rearrangement joins TRBV7-3 to TRBJ1-6; tentatively, D is TRBD1 (6 bases). Trimming removed 3 bases at V and 9 bases at J, with 21 bases between. Germline CDR1 SGHTA, CDR2 FQGTGA. The CDR3 loop spans 17 amino acids. The CDR3: CASSLGGTGTSASPLHF. The CDR3 bases are TGTGCCAGCAGCTTGGGAGGAACCGGGACAAGTGCTTCACCCCTCCACTTT.

This clonotype was seen more than once but under ten times. The chain is built from TRBV11-3 and TRBJ1-1; D remains ambiguous. V was trimmed by 5 bases and J by 0 bases, leaving 10 bases between them. From germline, CDR1 is SGHNT and CDR2 YENEEA. The CDR3 is 14 amino acids. For the CDR3, the DNA is TGTGCCAGCAGCGAGGGAGGAGTGAACACTGAAGCTTTCTTT. Amino acids: CASSEGGVNTEAFF. Variable domain in full (rest from reference TRBV11-3 and TRBJ1-1): EAGVVQSPRYKIIEKKQPVAFWCNPISGHNTLYWYLQNLGQGPELLIRYENEEAVDDSQLPKDRFSAERLKGVDSTLKIQPAELGDSAVYLCASSEGGVNTEAFFGQGTRLTVV.

The chain combines TRBV2 with TRBJ2-2, with D unresolved. CDR3 size: 17 residues. The V gene's germline CDR1 is SNHLY and CDR2 FYNNEI. Trimming removed 4 bases from V and 2 bases from J, with 17 bases in between. In DNA, the CDR3 is TGTGCCAGCAGTGCTAGAGATCGGCGGACCAACACCGGGGAGCTGTTTTTT. Translated: CASSARDRRTNTGELFF.

This clonotype was counted between two and nine times. The chain combines TRBV7-9 with TRBJ1-4; no definite D call. The ends were cut back, 4 bases at V and 4 bases at J, with 10 bases in the middle. Per the germline V gene, CDR1 is SEHNR and CDR2 is FQNEAQ (reference sequence). The CDR3 runs to 14 residues. The CDR3 nucleotides read TGTGCCAGCAGCTGGAAGGCGGATAATGAAAAACTGTTTTTT. Its translation is CASSWKADNEKLFF.